The rows below give T cell receptor beta chains drawn from one sample of a study of tumor-infiltrating lymphocytes in primary liver carcinoma. TCRdb passed the multiplex PCR reads through MiXCR, listing each CDR3 protein once. The top ten clones hold 24% of a sample with 40,000 to 55,000 distinct CDR3 sequences, around 82% of them seen once. Sequencing was carried out using liver tumor tissue from sampling region 5. All receptors derive from a man aged 35 to 55 with primary liver carcinoma and hepatitis B virus infection. Both conserved end residues are part of each CDR3. The order of the fields is CDR3 DNA, CDR3 protein, J gene, D gene, V gene, clone size. The D gene is left open where the match is weak. Only some rows state a clone size, as once, few, many or a class for expanded clones.

CDR3nt: TGTGCCACCAGTTACCCAGGGGCGGAGACACAGTACTTC; CDR3aa: CATSYPGAETQYF; j_gene: TRBJ2-5; d_gene: .; v_gene: TRBV6-5; abundance: .
CDR3nt: TGTGCCAGCGGATGGGGTAGCGGCCGCACCAACGAGCAGTACTTC; CDR3aa: CASGWGSGRTNEQYF; j_gene: TRBJ2-7; d_gene: .; v_gene: TRBV28; abundance: .
CDR3nt: TGTGCCAGCAGCTCCGGGACAAGACTATACGAGCAGTACTTT; CDR3aa: CASSSGTRLYEQYF; j_gene: TRBJ2-7; d_gene: .; v_gene: TRBV6-1; abundance: .
CDR3nt: TGTTCTAGCAGTTACTCGAGTCATGAGCCTCTGCAGTTCTTC; CDR3aa: CSSSYSSHEPLQFF; j_gene: TRBJ2-1; d_gene: .; v_gene: TRBV6-2/TRBV6-3; abundance: once
CDR3nt: TGTGCCAGCGGGCCGAGGGGTTCGAAGACCCAGTACTTC; CDR3aa: CASGPRGSKTQYF; j_gene: TRBJ2-5; d_gene: .; v_gene: TRBV13; abundance: many
CDR3nt: TGTGCCAGCAGTGAAGGTGAAGGGCAGGGGGCTAACACTGAAGCTTTCTTT; CDR3aa: CASSEGEGQGANTEAFF; j_gene: TRBJ1-1; d_gene: TRBD1; v_gene: TRBV6-1; abundance: many
CDR3nt: TGTGCCAGCAGCCCCGTCGGGCTGGTCCCAGAGACCTGGTACTTC; CDR3aa: CASSPVGLVPETWYF; j_gene: TRBJ2-5; d_gene: .; v_gene: TRBV11-2; abundance: .
CDR3nt: TGCGCCAGAAGCCAATTCCTCCCTCCGGCGGACAATGATCAGTTCTTC; CDR3aa: CARSQFLPPADNDQFF; j_gene: TRBJ2-1; d_gene: .; v_gene: TRBV4-3; abundance: .
CDR3nt: TGTGCCAGCAGCGCCGTGACAGGGGGAACAGATACGCAGTATTTT; CDR3aa: CASSAVTGGTDTQYF; j_gene: TRBJ2-3; d_gene: TRBD1; v_gene: TRBV9; abundance: .
CDR3nt: TGTGCCAGCACGTGGGGCACCGTAATAAATCAGTCCCAGCATTTT; CDR3aa: CASTWGTVINQSQHF; j_gene: TRBJ1-5; d_gene: .; v_gene: TRBV12-3/TRBV12-4; abundance: .
CDR3nt: TGCGCCACCCTGATGGAGAGTAATAGCAATCAGCCCCAGCATTTT; CDR3aa: CATLMESNSNQPQHF; j_gene: TRBJ1-5; d_gene: .; v_gene: TRBV6-1; abundance: .
CDR3nt: TGTGCCAGCAGCCTCGGGCCGGTTAACAATGGCTACACCTTT; CDR3aa: CASSLGPVNNGYTF; j_gene: TRBJ1-2; d_gene: .; v_gene: TRBV9; abundance: once
CDR3nt: TGTGCCAGCAGAAGCGGTGGGGTCCAAGAGACCCAGTACTTC; CDR3aa: CASRSGGVQETQYF; j_gene: TRBJ2-5; d_gene: .; v_gene: TRBV28; abundance: few
CDR3nt: TGTGCCAGCAACTCTTTTGAGGCCGTGGAGCTGTTTTTT; CDR3aa: CASNSFEAVELFF; j_gene: TRBJ2-2; d_gene: .; v_gene: TRBV5-5; abundance: .
CDR3nt: TGTCCCAGCAGCCTAAATGCCAATGAGGAGTTCTTC; CDR3aa: CPSSLNANEEFF; j_gene: TRBJ2-1; d_gene: .; v_gene: TRBV11-3; abundance: once
CDR3nt: TGTGCCAGCAGCTACCCCACCGGGGAGCTGTCTTTT; CDR3aa: CASSYPTGELSF; j_gene: TRBJ2-2; d_gene: .; v_gene: TRBV7-3; abundance: .
CDR3nt: TGTACCAGCATTTTGCCGAGGGAGAGCACAGATGCGCAGTATTTT; CDR3aa: CTSILPRESTDAQYF; j_gene: TRBJ2-3; d_gene: .; v_gene: TRBV11-1; abundance: .
CDR3nt: TGTGTCAGCATAGGACTAGCGGGAGCGGCAGATACGCAATATTTT; CDR3aa: CVSIGLAGAADTQYF; j_gene: TRBJ2-3; d_gene: TRBD2; v_gene: TRBV6-1; abundance: few
CDR3nt: TGTACCAGCAGCTTAGTCCTGAACACTGAGGCTTTCTTT; CDR3aa: CTSSLVLNTEAFF; j_gene: TRBJ1-1; d_gene: .; v_gene: TRBV11-2; abundance: .
CDR3nt: TGTGCCAGCAGCTTAGGGCAGGGAACGGACTACGAGCAATACTTC; CDR3aa: CASSLGQGTDYEQYF; j_gene: TRBJ2-7; d_gene: .; v_gene: TRBV11-2; abundance: .
CDR3nt: TGTGCCAGCAGCCGCGCGGGGGGACAGGGAAACAATGAGCAGTTCTTC; CDR3aa: CASSRAGGQGNNEQFF; j_gene: TRBJ2-1; d_gene: .; v_gene: TRBV4-2; abundance: .
CDR3nt: TGTGCCACCAGCCTAGCGGTAGGCAATGAGCAGTTCTTC; CDR3aa: CATSLAVGNEQFF; j_gene: TRBJ2-1; d_gene: TRBD2; v_gene: TRBV24-1; abundance: .
CDR3nt: TGTGCCAGCAGGACCTTCACTAGCGGGAGTAGGGATGAGCAGTTCTTC; CDR3aa: CASRTFTSGSRDEQFF; j_gene: TRBJ2-1; d_gene: TRBD2; v_gene: TRBV2; abundance: .
CDR3nt: TGCGCCAGCAGCCAAGATTTATGGCTATCGGCGAATCAGCCCCAGCATTTT; CDR3aa: CASSQDLWLSANQPQHF; j_gene: TRBJ1-5; d_gene: .; v_gene: TRBV4-1; abundance: many
CDR3nt: TGTGCCAGTCGTTTCGTCGGGAGTACCGGGGAGCTGTTTTTT; CDR3aa: CASRFVGSTGELFF; j_gene: TRBJ2-2; d_gene: .; v_gene: TRBV6-2/TRBV6-3; abundance: .
CDR3nt: TGTGCCTGCAGCTTAGCGGGAGCGGGGGTTGAGCACTTCTTC; CDR3aa: CACSLAGAGVEHFF; j_gene: TRBJ2-1; d_gene: TRBD2; v_gene: TRBV7-9; abundance: .
CDR3nt: TGTGCCAGCAGCAGCCGGGTACCAAATCTCTCCGGGACCATCGTCCTGGCTTTC; CDR3aa: CASSSRVPNLSGTIVLAF; j_gene: TRBJ2-6; d_gene: .; v_gene: TRBV11-2; abundance: .
CDR3nt: TGTGCCAGAAGCTTACGACGTACAGGGGAAAACGAGCAGTACTTC; CDR3aa: CARSLRRTGENEQYF; j_gene: TRBJ2-7; d_gene: TRBD1; v_gene: TRBV11-2; abundance: .
CDR3nt: TGCAGTGCTAGCGGCCCCGGGCCGACTCAGCCCCAGCATTTT; CDR3aa: CSASGPGPTQPQHF; j_gene: TRBJ1-5; d_gene: .; v_gene: TRBV20-1; abundance: .